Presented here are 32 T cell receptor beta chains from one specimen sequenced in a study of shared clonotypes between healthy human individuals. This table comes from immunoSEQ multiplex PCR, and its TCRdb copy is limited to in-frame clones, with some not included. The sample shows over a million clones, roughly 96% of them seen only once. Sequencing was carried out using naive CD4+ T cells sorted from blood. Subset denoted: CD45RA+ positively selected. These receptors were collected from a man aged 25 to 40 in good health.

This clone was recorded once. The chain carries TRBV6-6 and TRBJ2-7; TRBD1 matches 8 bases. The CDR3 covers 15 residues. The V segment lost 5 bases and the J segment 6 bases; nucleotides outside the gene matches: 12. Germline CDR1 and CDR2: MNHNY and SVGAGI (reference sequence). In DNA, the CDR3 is TGTGCCAGCAGTCCCGGGACAGGCGGGCGGGCCGAGCAGTACTTC. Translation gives CASSPGTGGRAEQYF.

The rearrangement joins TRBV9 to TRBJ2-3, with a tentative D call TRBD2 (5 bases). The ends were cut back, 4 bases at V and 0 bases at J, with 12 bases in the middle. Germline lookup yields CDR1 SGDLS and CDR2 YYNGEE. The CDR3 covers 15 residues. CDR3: CASSPSSGSTDTQYF. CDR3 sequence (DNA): TGTGCCAGCAGCCCATCATCGGGGAGCACAGATACGCAGTATTTT.

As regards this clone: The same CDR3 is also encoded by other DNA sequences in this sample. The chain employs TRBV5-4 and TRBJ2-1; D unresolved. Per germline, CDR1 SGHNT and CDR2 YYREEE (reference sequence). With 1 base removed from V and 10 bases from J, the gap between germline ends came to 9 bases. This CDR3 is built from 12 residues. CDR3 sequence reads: CASSLPGGEQFF. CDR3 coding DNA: TGTGCCAGCAGCTTGCCCGGTGGGGAGCAGTTCTTC.

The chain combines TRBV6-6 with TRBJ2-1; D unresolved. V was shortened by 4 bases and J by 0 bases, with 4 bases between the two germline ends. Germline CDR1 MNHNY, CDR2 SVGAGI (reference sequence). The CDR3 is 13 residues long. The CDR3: CASSSSSYNEQFF. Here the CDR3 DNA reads TGTGCCAGCAGTTCATCCTCCTACAATGAGCAGTTCTTC.

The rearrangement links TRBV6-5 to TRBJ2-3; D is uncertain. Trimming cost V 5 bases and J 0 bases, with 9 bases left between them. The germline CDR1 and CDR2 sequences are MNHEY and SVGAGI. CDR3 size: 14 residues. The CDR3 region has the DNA TGTGCCAGCAGTATGGACCCGAGCACAGATACGCAGTATTTT. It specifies CASSMDPSTDTQYF.

The CDR3 sequence: CASSTLVGGTGEQYF. CDR3 nucleotide sequence: TGCGCCAGCAGTACTCTCGTAGGGGGAACGGGAGAGCAGTACTTC. The chain combines TRBV10-2 with TRBJ2-7; D is perhaps TRBD1 (6 bases). Deletions cut 5 bases from V and 7 bases from J, with 21 bases between. The germline V gene encodes CDR1 WSHSY and CDR2 SAAADI. CDR3 size: 15 residues.

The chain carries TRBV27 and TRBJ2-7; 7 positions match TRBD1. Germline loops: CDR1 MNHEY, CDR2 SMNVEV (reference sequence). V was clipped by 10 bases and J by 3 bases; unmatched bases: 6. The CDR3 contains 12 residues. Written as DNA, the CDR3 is TGTGCCACACGGGACAGATACTACGAGCAGTACTTC. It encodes CATRDRYYEQYF.

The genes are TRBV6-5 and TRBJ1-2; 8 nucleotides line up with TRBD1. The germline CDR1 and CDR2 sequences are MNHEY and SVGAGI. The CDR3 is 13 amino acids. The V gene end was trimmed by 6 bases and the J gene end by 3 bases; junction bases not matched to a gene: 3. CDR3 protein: CASREQGDYGYTF. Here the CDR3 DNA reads TGTGCCAGCAGGGAACAGGGGGACTATGGCTACACCTTC.

The CDR3 protein is CASGTGGLEAFF. The CDR3 bases are TGCGCCAGCGGGACAGGGGGCCTTGAAGCTTTCTTT. The chain carries TRBV5-1 and TRBJ1-1; 12 bases match TRBD1. This CDR3 comprises 12 residues. With 7 bases clipped from V and 7 bases from J, the junction kept 2 bases outside the gene matches. Germline CDR1 SGHRS, CDR2 YFSETQ.

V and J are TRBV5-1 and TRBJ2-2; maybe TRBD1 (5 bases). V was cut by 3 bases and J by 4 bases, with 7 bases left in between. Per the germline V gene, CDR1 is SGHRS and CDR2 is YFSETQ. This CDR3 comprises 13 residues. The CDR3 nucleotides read TGCGCCAGCAGCTCTGACAGCACCGGGGAGCTGTTTTTT. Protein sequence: CASSSDSTGELFF.

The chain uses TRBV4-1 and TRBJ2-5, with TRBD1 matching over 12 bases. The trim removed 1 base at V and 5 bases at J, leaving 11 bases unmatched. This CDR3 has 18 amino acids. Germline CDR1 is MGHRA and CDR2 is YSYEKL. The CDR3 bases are TGCGCCAGCAGCCAAGGGGTCGCAGGGACAGGGGGCCCTGAGACCCAGTACTTC. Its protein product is CASSQGVAGTGGPETQYF.

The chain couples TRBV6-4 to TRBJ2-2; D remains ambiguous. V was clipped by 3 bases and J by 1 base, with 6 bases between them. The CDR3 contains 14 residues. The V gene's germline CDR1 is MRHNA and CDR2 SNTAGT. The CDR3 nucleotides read TGTGCCAGCAGTGAAACCGGGAACACCGGGGAGCTGTTTTTT. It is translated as CASSETGNTGELFF.

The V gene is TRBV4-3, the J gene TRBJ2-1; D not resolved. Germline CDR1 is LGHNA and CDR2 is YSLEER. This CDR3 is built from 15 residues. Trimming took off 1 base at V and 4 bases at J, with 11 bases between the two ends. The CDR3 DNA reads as TGCGCCAGCAGCCAAGTAGTCTTTTCGTACAATGAGCAGTTCTTC. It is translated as CASSQVVFSYNEQFF.

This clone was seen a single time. CDR3 sequence (DNA): TGCGCCAGCAGCGGTACATCGCACTCTGGAAACACCATATATTTT. Protein product: CASSGTSHSGNTIYF. The chain combines TRBV4-1 with TRBJ1-3; D is unclear. The CDR3 runs 15 residues. With 5 bases removed from V and 0 bases from J, the gap between germline ends came to 11 bases. Germline V lookup: CDR1 MGHRA, CDR2 YSYEKL.

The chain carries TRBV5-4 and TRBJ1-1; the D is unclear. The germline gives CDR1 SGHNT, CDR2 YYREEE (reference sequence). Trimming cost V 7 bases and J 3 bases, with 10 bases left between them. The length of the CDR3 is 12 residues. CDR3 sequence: CASGRRDTEAFF. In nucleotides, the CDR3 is TGTGCCAGCGGACGGCGGGACACTGAAGCTTTCTTT.

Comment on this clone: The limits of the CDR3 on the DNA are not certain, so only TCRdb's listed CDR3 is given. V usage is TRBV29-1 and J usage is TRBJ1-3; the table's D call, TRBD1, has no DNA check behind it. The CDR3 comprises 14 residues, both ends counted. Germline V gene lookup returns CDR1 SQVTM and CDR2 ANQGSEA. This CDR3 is CSVGRGTGGGPMDF.

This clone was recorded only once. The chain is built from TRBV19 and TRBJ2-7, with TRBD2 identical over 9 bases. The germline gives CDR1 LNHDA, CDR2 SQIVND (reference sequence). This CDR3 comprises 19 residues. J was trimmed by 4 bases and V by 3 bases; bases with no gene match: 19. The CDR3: CASSMAAAGGFSGSYEQYF. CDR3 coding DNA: TGTGCCAGTAGTATGGCGGCAGCGGGAGGTTTCTCGGGGTCGTACGAGCAGTACTTC.

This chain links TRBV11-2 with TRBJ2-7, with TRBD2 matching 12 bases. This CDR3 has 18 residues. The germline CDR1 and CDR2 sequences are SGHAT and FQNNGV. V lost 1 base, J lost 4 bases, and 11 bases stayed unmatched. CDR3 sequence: CASSLGPSGRAFIYEQYF. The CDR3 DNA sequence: TGTGCCAGCAGCTTAGGGCCTAGCGGGAGGGCCTTTATTTACGAGCAGTACTTC.

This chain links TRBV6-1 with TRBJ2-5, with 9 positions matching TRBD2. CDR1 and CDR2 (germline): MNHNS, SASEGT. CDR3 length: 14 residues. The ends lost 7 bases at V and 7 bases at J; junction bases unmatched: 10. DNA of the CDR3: TGTGCCAGCACGGCGGGGGGGGATTTTTGGACCCAGTACTTC. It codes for CASTAGGDFWTQYF.

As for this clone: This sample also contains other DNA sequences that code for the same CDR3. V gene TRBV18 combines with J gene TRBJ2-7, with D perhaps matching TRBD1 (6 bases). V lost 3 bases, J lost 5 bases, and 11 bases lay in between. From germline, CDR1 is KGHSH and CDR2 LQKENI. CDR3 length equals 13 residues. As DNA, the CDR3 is TGTGCCAGCTCACCCCCAGGGGTAAACGAGCAGTACTTC. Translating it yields CASSPPGVNEQYF.

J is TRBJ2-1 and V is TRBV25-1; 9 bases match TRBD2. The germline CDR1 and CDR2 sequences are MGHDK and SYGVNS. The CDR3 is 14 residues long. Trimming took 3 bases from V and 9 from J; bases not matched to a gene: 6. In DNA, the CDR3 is TGTGCCAGCAGTGATAGCGGGAGAAATAGTGAGCAGTTCTTC. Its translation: CASSDSGRNSEQFF.

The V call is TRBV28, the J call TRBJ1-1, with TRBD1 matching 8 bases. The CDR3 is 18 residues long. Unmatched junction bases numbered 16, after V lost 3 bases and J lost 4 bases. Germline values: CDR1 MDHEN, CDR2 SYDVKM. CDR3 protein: CASSFIQGAGVDGTEAFF. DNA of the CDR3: TGTGCCAGCAGTTTCATCCAGGGGGCAGGGGTTGATGGCACTGAAGCTTTCTTT.

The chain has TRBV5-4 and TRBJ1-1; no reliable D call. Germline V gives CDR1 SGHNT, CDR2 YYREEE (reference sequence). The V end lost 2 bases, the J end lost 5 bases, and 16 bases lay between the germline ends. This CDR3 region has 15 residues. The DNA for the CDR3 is TGTGCCAGCAGCTTAGGCTCAACCTTAGGGACTGAAGCTTTCTTT. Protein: CASSLGSTLGTEAFF.

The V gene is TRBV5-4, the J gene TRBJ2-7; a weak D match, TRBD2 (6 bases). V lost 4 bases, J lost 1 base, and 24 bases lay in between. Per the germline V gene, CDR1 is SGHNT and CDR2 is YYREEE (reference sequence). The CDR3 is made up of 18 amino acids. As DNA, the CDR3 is TGTGCCAGCAGCCCTGGGCCCCCTCTAGCGACCAAATCCTACGAGCAGTACTTC. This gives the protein CASSPGPPLATKSYEQYF.

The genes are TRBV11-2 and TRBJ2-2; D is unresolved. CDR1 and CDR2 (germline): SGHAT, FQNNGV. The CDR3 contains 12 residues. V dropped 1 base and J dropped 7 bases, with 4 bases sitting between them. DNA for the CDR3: TGTGCCAGCAGCTTAGTCAACGGGGAGCTGTTTTTT. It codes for CASSLVNGELFF.

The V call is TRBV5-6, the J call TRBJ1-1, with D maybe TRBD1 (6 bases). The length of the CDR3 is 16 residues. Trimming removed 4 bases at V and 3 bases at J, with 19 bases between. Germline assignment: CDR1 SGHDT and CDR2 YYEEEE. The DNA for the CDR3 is TGTGCCAGCAGCCGGTCGGGCACGGGGGCGGACACTGAAGCTTTCTTT. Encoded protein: CASSRSGTGADTEAFF.

CDR3 coding DNA: TGTGCCTGGACGCGGGACGCAAAAAACATTCAGTACTTC. Amino acid sequence: CAWTRDAKNIQYF. The genes are TRBV30 and TRBJ2-4; tentatively, D is TRBD2 (6 bases). The germline V gene encodes CDR1 GTSNPN and CDR2 SVGIG (reference sequence). The V and J ends lost 4 bases and 4 bases respectively, with 11 bases between them. The CDR3 contains 13 residues.

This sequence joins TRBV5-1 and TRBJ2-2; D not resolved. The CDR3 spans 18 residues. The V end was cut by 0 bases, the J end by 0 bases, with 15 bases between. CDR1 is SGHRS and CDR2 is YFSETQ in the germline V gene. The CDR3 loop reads CASSLVPRGSANTGELFF. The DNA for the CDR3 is TGCGCCAGCAGCTTGGTCCCCCGTGGATCCGCGAACACCGGGGAGCTGTTTTTT.

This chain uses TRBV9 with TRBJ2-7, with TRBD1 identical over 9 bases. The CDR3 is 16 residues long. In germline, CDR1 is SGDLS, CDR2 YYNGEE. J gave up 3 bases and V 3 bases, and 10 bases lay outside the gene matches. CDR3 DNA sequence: TGTGCCAGCAGCGCGCCCCCAGAGACAGGGGGCTACGAGCAGTACTTC. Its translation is CASSAPPETGGYEQYF.

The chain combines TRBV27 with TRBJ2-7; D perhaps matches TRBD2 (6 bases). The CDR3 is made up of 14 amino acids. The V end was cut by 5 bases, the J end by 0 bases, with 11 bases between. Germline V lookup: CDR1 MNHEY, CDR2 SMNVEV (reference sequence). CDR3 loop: CASSVRDFSYEQYF. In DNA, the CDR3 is TGTGCCAGCAGTGTCCGGGACTTCTCCTACGAGCAGTACTTC.

The CDR3 nucleotides read TGTGCCAGCTTACGGGGGAACACTGAAGCTTTCTTT. This codes for CASLRGNTEAFF. This rearrangement joins TRBV6-6 to TRBJ1-1; D is ambiguous. Germline values: CDR1 MNHNY, CDR2 SVGAGI (reference sequence). The V gene lost 8 bases and the J gene lost 1 base, with 8 bases spanning the gap. The CDR3 spans 12 residues.

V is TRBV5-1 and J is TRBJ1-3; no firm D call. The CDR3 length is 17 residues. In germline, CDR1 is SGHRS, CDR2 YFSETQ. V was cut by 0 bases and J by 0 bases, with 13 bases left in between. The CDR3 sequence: CASSLGSLTASGNTIYF. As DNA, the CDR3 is TGCGCCAGCAGCTTGGGGTCATTGACGGCCTCTGGAAACACCATATATTTT.